A single T cell receptor (beta chain) is shown here with its context. Time point described: blood 2 weeks post-SBRT. Described treatment: 15 Gy SBRT to primary tumor, nephrectomy 4 weeks later. The data stem from a study of radiation and T cells in renal cell carcinoma. The overall study: Nephrectomy followed 15 Gy stereotactic body radiation by 4 weeks.

This table comes from immunoSEQ multiplex PCR, and its TCRdb copy is limited to in-frame clones, with some not included. The sample includes roughly 60,000 clones, roughly 79% of them seen just once. Trimming cost V 3 bases and J 10 bases, with 12 bases left between them. This CDR3 is 12 amino acids long. From germline, CDR1 is SGHVS and CDR2 FQNEAQ. The TCR sequence derives from a man in his 60s with renal cell carcinoma. Sequences were derived from blood, sampled from a patient whose treatment included radiotherapy and nephrectomy. This chain connects TRBV7-8 to TRBJ2-5; D call uncertain. The CDR3 spells CASSLDWVDQYF. CDR3 coding DNA: TGTGCCAGCAGCTTGGATTGGGTGGACCAGTACTTC.